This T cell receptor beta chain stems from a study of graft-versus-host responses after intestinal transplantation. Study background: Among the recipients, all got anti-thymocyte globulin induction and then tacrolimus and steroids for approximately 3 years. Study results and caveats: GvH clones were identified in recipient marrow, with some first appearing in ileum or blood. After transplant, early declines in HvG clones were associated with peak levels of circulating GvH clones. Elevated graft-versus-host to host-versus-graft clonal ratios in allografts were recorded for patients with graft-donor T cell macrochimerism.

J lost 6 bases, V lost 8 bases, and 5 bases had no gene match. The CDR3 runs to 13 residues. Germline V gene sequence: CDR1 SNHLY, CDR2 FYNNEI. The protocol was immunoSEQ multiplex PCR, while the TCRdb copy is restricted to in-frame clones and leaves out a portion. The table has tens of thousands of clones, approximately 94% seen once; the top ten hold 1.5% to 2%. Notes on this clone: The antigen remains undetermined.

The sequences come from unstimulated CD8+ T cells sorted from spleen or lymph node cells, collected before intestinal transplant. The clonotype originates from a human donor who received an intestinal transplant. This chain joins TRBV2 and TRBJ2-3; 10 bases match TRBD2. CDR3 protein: CASGERGGDTQYF. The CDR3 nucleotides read TGTGCCAGCGGGGAGCGGGGGGGGGATACGCAGTATTTT.